Only a few counts were recorded for the clone carrying this T cell receptor (beta chain). Its antigen remains unknown. This entry comes from a study of T-cell reconstitution after alpha-beta-depleted transplantation in children. Trimming shortened V by 3 bases and J by 4 bases, and 16 bases separated the two germline ends. Per germline, CDR1 SGHVS and CDR2 FQNEAQ. The CDR3 has 15 amino acids. General observations from the study: At around two months after transplant, the alpha-beta T cells were reportedly derived from several hundred expanded clones that came from non-depleted graft cells. Where some patients showed high TCRbeta diversity at day 60, it came from recipient T cells and thymic progenitors that had survived. T cells produced anew were the main source of T-cell counts and diversity one year after transplant.

Preparation of the TCRbeta library used unique molecular identifiers. Using its own MiXCR run on the PCR reads, TCRdb lists one record per CDR3 protein. The data contain approximately 800,000 distinct CDR3 sequences, around 15% of them singletons. V gene TRBV7-8 combines with J gene TRBJ2-7, with a tentative D call TRBD1 (6 bases). This clonotype was obtained from a male patient aged 10 to 17 who had a stem cell transplant for acute lymphoblastic leukemia, so the T cells may come from the graft donor. This material consisted of PBMCs, mostly from graft donor cells, taken 360 days after TCRalphabeta/CD19-depleted stem cell transplant. For the CDR3, the DNA is TGTGCCAGCAGCTTCCCGCAACAGGGTTGGTACGAGCAGTACTTC. It yields the protein CASSFPQQGWYEQYF. Together with reference TRBV7-8 and TRBJ2-7, the CDR3 gives the full variable domain: GAGVSQSPRYKVAKRGQDVALRCDPISGHVSLFWYQQALGQGPEFLTYFQNEAQLDKSGLPSDRFFAERPEGSVSTLKIQRTQQEDSAVYLCASSFPQQGWYEQYFGPGTRLTVT.